A single sample is the source of the 18 T cell receptor beta chains below, sequenced in a study of metastatic and nonmetastatic thyroid tumors. TCRdb re-clonotyped the PCR reads through MiXCR. The sample has tens of thousands of clones, about a sixth seen once. Patients underwent thyroid surgery, and none had received any treatment before it. Input material: tumor tissue. These receptors were taken from a female donor with papillary thyroid cancer or a benign thyroid nodule (not recorded which). Some clones in this sample may be carry-over from other donors' samples.

This sequence joins TRBV5-4 and TRBJ1-1; D unclear. The CDR3 extends over 13 amino acids. Germline V gene data show CDR1 as SGHNT and CDR2 as YYREEE (reference sequence). Trimming pared 4 bases from V and 2 bases from J, leaving 9 bases between. CDR3 in DNA: TGTGCCAGCAGCGACGGACCAAACACTGAAGCTTTCTTT. Its protein product is CASSDGPNTEAFF.

To note about this clone: One junction end does not reproduce the germline sequence, and a read error may be involved. The CDR3 is CAGSLVSPRMNTGDLFF. DNA for the CDR3: TGTGCCGGCAGCTTAGTATCTCCGCGGATGAACACCGGGGATCTGTTTTTT. The rearrangement uses TRBV11-2 and TRBJ2-2; TRBD2 might be the D (5 bases). The CDR3 contains 17 residues. Germline CDR1 reads SGHAT; CDR2 reads FQNNGV.

This clone has more than one count but fewer than ten. The CDR3 loop reads CSVEDRNSFIRETQYF. The CDR3 DNA reads as TGCAGCGTTGAAGATCGGAATTCTTTTATAAGAGAGACCCAGTACTTC. The chain recombines TRBV29-1 with TRBJ2-5; D remains ambiguous. This CDR3 region has 16 residues. Germline V CDR1 and CDR2: SQVTM, ANQGSEA. Trimming pared 0 bases from V and 4 bases from J, leaving 18 bases between.

For this clone: A much larger clone is a single base away; this may be a read error. J is TRBJ2-2 and V is TRBV7-2, with a weak D call TRBD2 (5 bases). Looked up from germline, CDR1 is SGHTA and CDR2 is FQGNSA. The CDR3 has 17 residues. V was trimmed by 1 base and J by 5 bases, leaving 17 bases between them. This CDR3 is CASSLGPSRRRTGELFF. The CDR3 DNA reads TGTGCCAGCAGCTTAGGGCCTAGCAGGAGGCGGACCGGGGAGCTGTTTTTT. Full variable domain (remainder filled in from reference TRBV7-2 and TRBJ2-2): GAGVSQSPSNKVTEKGKDVELRCDPISGHTALYWYRQSLGQGLEFLIYFQGNSAPDKSGLPSDRFSAERTGGSVSTLTIQRTQQEDSAVYLCASSLGPSRRRTGELFFGEGSRLTVL.

This clone was seen a few times. A read error may be the cause here, since a much bigger clone is one base away. Additional DNA sequences in this sample encode the identical CDR3. The chain uses TRBV19 and TRBJ2-6, with a weak D call TRBD1 (6 bases). The germline V gene has CDR1 LNHDA and CDR2 SQIVND (reference sequence). Trimming removed 2 bases from V and 2 bases from J, with 16 bases in between. The CDR3 contains 18 residues. CDR3 sequence reads: CASSITPGHHPGANVLTF. CDR3 nucleotide sequence: TGTGCCAGTAGTATAACACCGGGACACCACCCTGGGGCCAACGTCCTGACTTTC.

V usage is TRBV10-3 and J usage is TRBJ2-1, with D possibly being TRBD2 (6 bases). Germline-derived CDR1 and CDR2 are ENHRY and SYGVKD. V was clipped by 2 bases and J by 15 bases, with 17 bases between them. This CDR3 is 13 amino acids long. This chain's CDR3 is CAISERDATAGFF. Here the CDR3 DNA reads TGTGCCATCAGTGAGAGGGACGCCACAGCGGGGTTCTTC.

Details on this clone: Its ends do not fully match the called genes, so a read error is possible. The chain uses TRBV15 and TRBJ2-2; tentative D call: TRBD2 (5 bases). This CDR3 is built from 14 residues. The V gene's germline CDR1 is LNHNV and CDR2 YYDKDF (reference sequence). The CDR3 protein is CATSPVRCAGDLFF. Here the CDR3 DNA reads TGTGCCACCAGCCCAGTCCGGTGTGCCGGGGATCTGTTTTTT.

Notes on this clone: This sequence may be a read error, since a much larger clone differs from it by one base. The rearrangement links TRBV24-1 to TRBJ2-1; D is perhaps TRBD1 (5 bases). The V gene lost 7 bases and the J gene lost 2 bases, with 8 bases spanning the gap. The CDR3 has 13 residues. In germline, CDR1 is KGHDR, CDR2 SFDVKD. For the CDR3, the DNA is TGTGCCACCAGAAGGGGTCCCTACAATGAGCAGTTCTTC. Amino acid sequence: CATRRGPYNEQFF.

This clone was seen repeatedly, ten times or more. This rearrangement joins TRBV20-1 to TRBJ2-1; the D gene is possibly TRBD2 (5 bases). This CDR3 contains 16 residues. The germline CDR1 and CDR2 sequences are DFQATT and SNEGSKA (reference sequence). V shed 6 bases and J shed 0 bases, with 18 bases lying between them. The CDR3 is CSALPPLAYSYNEQFF. The CDR3 DNA is TGCAGTGCACTTCCACCCCTAGCTTACTCCTACAATGAGCAGTTCTTC.

At least ten counts were recorded for this clone. V usage is TRBV5-1 and J usage is TRBJ2-1; 10 bases fit TRBD2. Germline values: CDR1 SGHRS, CDR2 YFSETQ. The V gene end was trimmed by 4 bases and the J gene end by 7 bases; junction bases not matched to a gene: 11. CDR3 length: 16 residues. CDR3 DNA: TGCGCCAGCAGCGATGGGCCTAGCGGGGGAGTAAATGAGCAGTTCTTC. Translated: CASSDGPSGGVNEQFF.

Concerning this clone: One base away lies a much larger clone, so this may be a sequencing read error. V gene TRBV10-2 combines with J gene TRBJ2-7, with D maybe TRBD2 (6 bases). V shed 9 bases and J shed 3 bases, with 12 bases lying between them. The CDR3 contains 12 residues. Germline CDR1 is WSHSY and CDR2 is SAAADI. CDR3 in amino acids: CARSGRGYEQYF. For the CDR3, the DNA is TGCGCCAGATCCGGGAGAGGCTACGAGCAGTACTTC.

The table lists this clone with a count of one. V and J are TRBV20-1 and TRBJ2-3; possible D gene TRBD2, 5 bases. Trimming took 3 bases from V and 2 from J, leaving 15 bases between them. CDR1 and CDR2 (germline): DFQATT, SNEGSKA (reference sequence). This CDR3 comprises 15 residues. CDR3 in DNA: TGCAGTGCTAGTATCTCTAGAGGGATCACAGATACGCAGTATTTT. It yields the protein CSASISRGITDTQYF.

This rearrangement joins TRBV12-5 to TRBJ2-3; weak D call: TRBD1 (5 bases). The germline CDR1 and CDR2 sequences are LGHNT and FRNRAP. V was shortened by 5 bases and J by 1 base, with 10 bases between the two germline ends. CDR3 length: 14 amino acids. The CDR3 DNA follows: TGTGCTAGTGGTCAGCAGGGTTGCACAGATACGCAGTATTTT. Translating it yields CASGQQGCTDTQYF.

This clone was seen a handful of times. This clone may be a read error of a much larger clone one base away. The CDR3 region is CASSQGGAGWPEAFF. Here the CDR3 DNA reads TGCGCCAGCAGCCAAGGGGGGGCAGGGTGGCCTGAAGCTTTCTTT. The chain has TRBV4-1 and TRBJ1-1; TRBD1 is a possible D gene (6 bases). The V gene lost 1 base and the J gene lost 6 bases, with 15 bases spanning the gap. This CDR3 is 15 amino acids long. CDR1 and CDR2 (germline): MGHRA, YSYEKL.

This clone was recorded a few times. A much larger clone differs by one base, so this may be a read error. This chain joins TRBV6-2 or TRBV6-3 and TRBJ2-5; perhaps TRBD2 as D (6 bases). The CDR3 covers 13 residues. CDR1 is MNHEY and CDR2 is SVGEGT in the germline V gene. CDR3 sequence: CASSYSLRETQCF. Written as DNA, the CDR3 is TGTGCCAGCAGTTACTCTCTACGGGAGACCCAGTGCTTC.

The DNA of the CDR3 is TGTGCCAGCTCACCAGCAGGAGATGGCTACGAGCAGTACTTC. It encodes CASSPAGDGYEQYF. This chain links TRBV18 with TRBJ2-7; D not certain. This CDR3 is 14 amino acids long. V was pared by 2 bases and J by 3 bases, with 11 bases between. The V gene's germline CDR1 is KGHSH and CDR2 LQKENI.

This clone was counted ten times or more. The rearrangement joins TRBV7-8 to TRBJ1-5, with 11 bases fitting TRBD1. Germline CDR1 is SGHVS and CDR2 is FQNEAQ. The CDR3 contains 16 residues. V lost 5 bases to trimming and J lost 5 bases; unmatched junction nucleotides: 8. The CDR3 DNA sequence: TGTGCCAGCAGCGCAAGGACAGGGGGCTTAGATCAGCCCCAGCATTTT. It codes for CASSARTGGLDQPQHF.

This clone was detected ten times or more. V is TRBV6-1 and J is TRBJ2-4, with 12 bases fitting TRBD1. The CDR3 has 17 residues. The germline V gene has CDR1 MNHNS and CDR2 SASEGT. V lost 6 bases, J lost 6 bases, and 12 bases stayed unmatched. As DNA, the CDR3 is TGTGCCAGCAGACGAAATACGGGACAGGGGGCGAGAAACATTCAGTACTTC. The encoded protein is CASRRNTGQGARNIQYF.